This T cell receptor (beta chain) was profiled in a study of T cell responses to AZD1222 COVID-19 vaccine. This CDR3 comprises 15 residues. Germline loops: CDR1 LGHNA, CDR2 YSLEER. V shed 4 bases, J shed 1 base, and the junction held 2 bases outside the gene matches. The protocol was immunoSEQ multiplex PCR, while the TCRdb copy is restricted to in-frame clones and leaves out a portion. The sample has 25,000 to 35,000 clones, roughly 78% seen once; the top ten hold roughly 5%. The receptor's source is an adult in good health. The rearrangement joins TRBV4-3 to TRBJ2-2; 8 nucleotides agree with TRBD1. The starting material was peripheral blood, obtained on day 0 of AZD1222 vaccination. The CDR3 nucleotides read TGCGCCAGCAGCCGGGGGACAGGGAACACCGGGGAGCTGTTTTTT. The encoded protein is CASSRGTGNTGELFF.